Below are 25 T cell receptor beta chains sequenced from a single sample in a study of blood T cell repertoires in COVID-19. Generated by immunoSEQ multiplex PCR, the TCRdb table keeps only in-frame clones and is missing some. The table includes roughly 190,000 clones, about 83% detected once. Input material: PBMCs or T cells enriched from blood (not recorded which). The source is a woman between 25 and 40 years old who had been exposed to COVID-19.

This clone was seen a few times. The V call is TRBV27, the J call TRBJ1-1; D is undetermined. CDR3 length equals 14 residues. The germline V and J ends were trimmed by 1 base and 5 bases, with 11 bases remaining between them. Germline V gene lookup returns CDR1 MNHEY and CDR2 SMNVEV (reference sequence). This CDR3 reads CASSLFPGGTEAFF. CDR3 nucleotide sequence: TGTGCCAGCAGTTTATTTCCCGGAGGGACTGAAGCTTTCTTT.

The V call is TRBV9, the J call TRBJ2-3; possibly TRBD1 for D (5 bases). Germline assignment: CDR1 SGDLS and CDR2 YYNGEE. Trimming left V 3 bases short and J 1 base short, with 9 bases between. This CDR3 is 14 amino acids long. CDR3 DNA sequence: TGTGCCAGCAGCGACAGGCTGGGCACAGATACGCAGTATTTT. This translates into CASSDRLGTDTQYF. The full variable domain, its missing parts supplied by reference TRBV9 and TRBJ2-3, is DSGVTQTPKHLITATGQRVTLRCSPRSGDLSVYWYQQSLDQGLQFLIQYYNGEERAKGNILERFSAQQFPDLHSELNLSSLELGDSALYFCASSDRLGTDTQYFGPGTRLTVL.

The chain carries TRBV6-1 and TRBJ2-3, with 8 nucleotides matching TRBD2. V shed 3 bases and J 9 bases; nucleotides not matched to a gene: 2. The CDR3 extends over 12 amino acids. Looked up from germline, CDR1 is MNHNS and CDR2 is SASEGT. CDR3 bases: TGTGCCAGCAGTGAGACTAGCGAAACGCAGTATTTT. Its translation: CASSETSETQYF.

The chain is built from TRBV11-3 and TRBJ1-4, with a possible D match to TRBD1 (6 bases). CDR1 and CDR2 (germline): SGHNT, YENEEA. Trimming removed 4 bases at V and 17 bases at J, with 32 bases between. The CDR3 is 17 residues long. The CDR3 nucleotides read TGTGCCAGCAGCTCCTCCTCCGGGGCAGGGGAGGGCATAGGTCTTTTTTTT. This encodes CASSSSSGAGEGIGLFF.

The chain has TRBV19 and TRBJ2-1; D ambiguous. Trimming pared 5 bases from V and 4 bases from J, leaving 12 bases between. This CDR3 has 14 residues. Germline loops: CDR1 LNHDA, CDR2 SQIVND (reference sequence). CDR3 residues: CASSVASSYNEQFF. As DNA, the CDR3 is TGTGCCAGTAGTGTGGCCTCTTCGTACAATGAGCAGTTCTTC.

The gene calls are TRBV9 and TRBJ1-2; tentatively, D is TRBD1 (5 bases). Trimming removed 3 bases from V and 0 bases from J, with 6 bases in between. Looked up from germline, CDR1 is SGDLS and CDR2 is YYNGEE. CDR3 size: 13 residues. The CDR3 is CASSAQANYGYTF. CDR3 nucleotide sequence: TGTGCCAGCAGCGCACAGGCTAACTATGGCTACACCTTC.

The V gene is TRBV7-2, the J gene TRBJ1-3, with no clear D. Germline V CDR1 and CDR2: SGHTA, FQGNSA. V shed 3 bases and J shed 2 bases, with 11 bases lying between them. This CDR3 is 15 amino acids long. The CDR3 loop is CASSLRADTGNTIYF. The DNA of the CDR3 is TGTGCCAGCAGCTTGAGAGCGGATACTGGAAACACCATATATTTT.

The V and J genes are TRBV13 and TRBJ2-6; no reliable D call. The V gene's germline CDR1 is PRHDT and CDR2 FYEKMQ (reference sequence). The V gene lost 2 bases and the J gene lost 5 bases, with 13 bases spanning the gap. This CDR3 spans 16 amino acids. The CDR3 spells CASSLPPALWANVLTF. The CDR3 region has the DNA TGTGCCAGCAGCTTACCCCCCGCGCTCTGGGCCAACGTCCTGACTTTC.

This rearrangement joins TRBV2 to TRBJ2-1, with TRBD2 matching over 7 bases. J was trimmed by 4 bases and V by 0 bases; bases with no gene match: 9. CDR1 and CDR2 from the germline V gene are SNHLY and FYNNEI. The CDR3 sequence is 17 residues long. Here the CDR3 reads CASSEARFGGTYNEQFF. The CDR3 bases are TGTGCCAGCAGTGAAGCGAGATTCGGGGGGACGTACAATGAGCAGTTCTTC.

The chain couples TRBV6-5 to TRBJ2-7; 7 nucleotides agree with TRBD1. The CDR3 totals 15 residues. Trimming took 8 bases from V and 4 from J; bases not matched to a gene: 14. Germline lookup yields CDR1 MNHEY and CDR2 SVGAGI. In DNA, the CDR3 is TGTGCCAGCCTAGAAGGTTGGACAGGATTATACGAGCAGTACTTC. Its protein is CASLEGWTGLYEQYF.

The chain joins TRBV11-2 to TRBJ1-1; tentative D call: TRBD1 (6 bases). This CDR3 comprises 17 residues. Germline V gene sequence: CDR1 SGHAT, CDR2 FQNNGV. V lost 5 bases, J lost 1 base, and 20 bases lay in between. Here the CDR3 DNA reads TGTGCCAGCAGCCCAACTAGGGGGGGCGCAGCGAACACTGAAGCTTTCTTT. This codes for CASSPTRGGAANTEAFF.

For the CDR3, the DNA is TGTGCCAGCAGGGGACATGAAGAGACCCAGTACTTC. It codes for CASRGHEETQYF. The genes are TRBV25-1 and TRBJ2-5; the D gene is possibly TRBD1 (6 bases). This CDR3 contains 12 residues. Germline V CDR1 and CDR2: MGHDK, SYGVNS. The V end was cut by 6 bases, the J end by 3 bases, with 8 bases between.

This clone was detected once. This chain links TRBV9 with TRBJ1-2, with a possible D match to TRBD1 (5 bases). The CDR3 has 14 residues. CDR1 and CDR2 (germline): SGDLS, YYNGEE. V lost 3 bases and J 0 bases, leaving 9 bases between the germline ends. The CDR3 loop is CASSAQVANYGYTF. DNA for the CDR3: TGTGCCAGCAGCGCACAGGTAGCTAACTATGGCTACACCTTC.

The sample holds a few counts of this clone. The V call is TRBV12-5, the J call TRBJ1-1; D is undetermined. V lost 6 bases to trimming and J lost 11 bases, with 13 bases between them. The CDR3 length is 11 residues. Germline V CDR1 and CDR2: LGHNT, FRNRAP. DNA for the CDR3: TGTGCTAGTGGGTCGGGGAGAGAGGCTTTCTTT. Protein: CASGSGREAFF.

The rearrangement uses TRBV7-9 and TRBJ2-3; TRBD2 might be the D (6 bases). The V end lost 1 base, the J end lost 1 base, and 15 bases lay between the germline ends. Per the germline V gene, CDR1 is SEHNR and CDR2 is FQNEAQ (reference sequence). The CDR3 spans 17 residues. CDR3 nucleotides: TGTGCCAGCAGCTTAGAGTGGGGGGTAGGTGGCACAGATACGCAGTATTTT. This gives the protein CASSLEWGVGGTDTQYF.

The CDR3 protein is CASSLTRGVGETQYF. CDR3 sequence (DNA): TGTGCCAGCAGTTTAACTCGGGGGGTGGGAGAGACCCAGTACTTC. The chain links TRBV27 to TRBJ2-5, with 7 positions matching TRBD2. V shed 2 bases and J 4 bases; nucleotides not matched to a gene: 7. Germline CDR1 reads MNHEY; CDR2 reads SMNVEV (reference sequence). CDR3 length: 15 amino acids.

The chain has TRBV29-1 and TRBJ2-7; D gene unclear. V lost 1 base and J 2 bases, leaving 3 bases between the germline ends. The CDR3 length is 11 residues. The V gene's germline CDR1 is SQVTM and CDR2 ANQGSEA. CDR3 DNA: TGCAGCGTTGAAGCTCCCTACGAGCAGTACTTC. Its translation: CSVEAPYEQYF.

This chain uses TRBV2 with TRBJ1-3; the match to TRBD1 covers 7 bases. V dropped 8 bases and J dropped 0; count of bases not matched to a gene: 4. Germline V CDR1 and CDR2: SNHLY, FYNNEI. This CDR3 is 14 amino acids long. The CDR3 region has the DNA TGTGCCAGCTGGACAGGTCTCTCTGGAAACACCATATATTTT. Its protein product is CASWTGLSGNTIYF. Using reference TRBV2 and TRBJ1-3 for the parts outside the CDR3, the full variable domain is EPEVTQTPSHQVTQMGQEVILRCVPISNHLYFYWYRQILGQKVEFLVSFYNNEISEKSEIFDDQFSVERPDGSNFTLKIRSTKLEDSAMYFCASWTGLSGNTIYFGEGSWLTVV.

The rearrangement links TRBV5-8 to TRBJ2-5; D might be TRBD2 (6 bases). V lost 4 bases to trimming and J lost 5 bases, with 18 bases between them. Per germline, CDR1 SGHTS and CDR2 YDEGEE. The CDR3 is 15 residues long. The CDR3 region has the DNA TGTGCCAGCAGCAGCACGGGACTCCTCCTGGAGACCCAGTACTTC. Amino acid sequence: CASSSTGLLLETQYF.

V is TRBV7-9 and J is TRBJ1-2; TRBD1 is a possible D gene (5 bases). The germline V and J ends were trimmed by 0 bases and 4 bases, with 12 bases remaining between them. CDR1 and CDR2 (germline): SEHNR, FQNEAQ (reference sequence). The length of the CDR3 is 15 residues. CDR3 sequence: CASSLAHRDFYGYTF. DNA for the CDR3: TGTGCCAGCAGCTTAGCGCATCGGGACTTCTATGGCTACACCTTC.

The rearrangement joins TRBV5-6 to TRBJ1-1, with no clear D. Trimming left V 2 bases short and J 3 bases short, with 11 bases between. Germline V gene data show CDR1 as SGHDT and CDR2 as YYEEEE. CDR3 size: 14 residues. The CDR3 loop is CASSFSGRDTEAFF. The CDR3 nucleotides read TGTGCCAGCAGCTTTTCCGGGAGGGACACTGAAGCTTTCTTT.

This clone showed up just once. J is TRBJ1-2 and V is TRBV10-2, with D perhaps TRBD1 (5 bases). This CDR3 contains 15 residues. V lost 0 bases and J 3 bases, leaving 11 bases between the germline ends. Germline lookup yields CDR1 WSHSY and CDR2 SAAADI. DNA of the CDR3: TGCGCCAGCAGTGAGTCCGGAGACAGACACTATGGCTACACCTTC. The encoded protein is CASSESGDRHYGYTF.

CDR3 sequence reads: CASTRQGNTEAFF. The CDR3 nucleotides are TGTGCCAGCACCCGACAGGGGAACACTGAAGCTTTCTTT. The chain employs TRBV6-5 and TRBJ1-1, with 7 bases lining up with TRBD1. Trimming removed 7 bases from V and 1 base from J; junction bases left unmatched: 3. CDR1 is MNHEY and CDR2 is SVGAGI in the germline V gene. The CDR3 has 13 residues.

The chain employs TRBV30 and TRBJ1-2; D may be TRBD1 (6 bases). This CDR3 spans 12 amino acids. The V gene lost 4 bases and the J gene lost 4 bases, with 10 bases spanning the gap. In germline, CDR1 is GTSNPN, CDR2 SVGIG (reference sequence). The CDR3 loop is CAWKQGSYGYTF. CDR3 nucleotides: TGTGCCTGGAAGCAGGGGTCCTATGGCTACACCTTC.

This rearrangement joins TRBV6-4 to TRBJ2-3; 7 bases fit TRBD2. CDR1 is MRHNA, CDR2 SNTAGT, per germline. With 3 bases clipped from V and 4 bases from J, the junction kept 7 bases outside the gene matches. This CDR3 has 15 residues. CDR3 sequence (DNA): TGTGCCAGCAGTGATGAGCGGGGTGGGGCAGATACGCAGTATTTT. Residues: CASSDERGGADTQYF.